Presented here are 11 T cell receptor beta chains from one specimen sequenced in a study of beta chain features in type 1 diabetes (dated by TCRdb to 2017 to 2018). Library preparation employed the immunoSEQ multiplex PCR assay. The High Capacity cDNA Reverse Transcription Kit was used to reverse transcribe all of the isolated RNA, meaning that expressed TCRB transcripts were what got sequenced. Not all clones reach the TCRdb copy of this immuneACCESS table, which keeps in-frame sequences only. Checked studies attribute under half of the gap to unresolved V genes and leave the rest unexplained. The sample records under 150,000 clones, 17% of which are singletons. The ten largest make up 2% to 3% of the sample. Their antigen targets remain unknown. Broad study findings and their caveats: A moderate but significant shortening of TCRB CDR3 length was observed in type 1 diabetes patients in all four CD4+ subsets.

Sequences were obtained from central memory CD4+ T cells from blood. The source is a man between 18 and 29 years old with type 1 diabetes.

This clone has ten or more counts. This chain connects TRBV27 to TRBJ1-1; D gene unclear. V was pared by 5 bases and J by 8 bases, with 12 bases between. The length of the CDR3 is 12 residues. Germline V gene sequence: CDR1 MNHEY, CDR2 SMNVEV (reference sequence). CDR3 sequence (DNA): TGTGCCAGCAGTAGGTATTTGGGGGAAGCTTTCTTT. It specifies CASSRYLGEAFF.

This sequence joins TRBV7-3 and TRBJ2-5; TRBD1 might be the D (5 bases). The CDR3 is made up of 14 amino acids. From germline, CDR1 is SGHTA and CDR2 FQGTGA. V was clipped by 4 bases and J by 2 bases, with 11 bases between them. The CDR3 DNA follows: TGTGCCAGCAGCTGGCAGGGTGGGCAAGAGACCCAGTACTTC. Translation gives CASSWQGGQETQYF. Using reference TRBV7-3 and TRBJ2-5 for the parts outside the CDR3, the full variable domain is GAGVSQTPSNKVTEKGKYVELRCDPISGHTALYWYRQSLGQGPEFLIYFQGTGAADDSGLPNDRFFAVRPEGSVSTLKIQRTERGDSAVYLCASSWQGGQETQYFGPGTRLLVL.

This sequence joins TRBV5-1 and TRBJ2-3; 7 nucleotides align to TRBD2. The V gene end was trimmed by 6 bases and the J gene end by 1 base; junction bases not matched to a gene: 5. Per germline, CDR1 SGHRS and CDR2 YFSETQ. The CDR3 loop spans 14 amino acids. CDR3 coding DNA: TGCGCCAGCAAGCTTCTAGCGGGCACAGATACGCAGTATTTT. Its translation is CASKLLAGTDTQYF.

This sequence joins TRBV6-5 and TRBJ1-1; TRBD1 agrees at 9 bases. Trimming took 5 bases from V and 3 from J; bases not matched to a gene: 4. This CDR3 is built from 14 residues. The V gene's germline CDR1 is MNHEY and CDR2 SVGAGI. CDR3 in amino acids: CASSEQGAYTEAFF. CDR3 bases: TGTGCCAGCAGTGAACAGGGGGCGTACACTGAAGCTTTCTTT.

This clone was counted between two and nine times. This rearrangement joins TRBV7-2 to TRBJ2-1, with D possibly being TRBD2 (5 bases). The CDR3 runs to 14 residues. The V gene lost 4 bases and the J gene lost 4 bases, with 11 bases spanning the gap. Per the germline V gene, CDR1 is SGHTA and CDR2 is FQGNSA. The CDR3 DNA follows: TGTGCCAGCAGCTCCTTAGCGATGTACAATGAGCAGTTCTTC. It encodes CASSSLAMYNEQFF.

This clone turned up a few times. This rearrangement joins TRBV9 to TRBJ2-2; D is uncertain. CDR3 size: 16 residues. From germline, CDR1 is SGDLS and CDR2 YYNGEE. Trimming removed 3 bases from V and 1 base from J, with 13 bases in between. CDR3 residues: CASSARGTVNTGELFF. The DNA of the CDR3 is TGTGCCAGCAGCGCCAGAGGAACGGTGAACACCGGGGAGCTGTTTTTT.

This chain connects TRBV7-2 to TRBJ1-2; no clear D gene. Trimming shortened V by 6 bases and J by 2 bases, and 13 bases separated the two germline ends. Looked up from germline, CDR1 is SGHTA and CDR2 is FQGNSA. This CDR3 region has 14 residues. The chain's CDR3 is CASRRPTLNYGYTF. The CDR3 nucleotides are TGTGCCAGCAGGAGACCCACTCTCAACTATGGCTACACCTTC.

The sample holds a few counts of this clone. This chain links TRBV7-9 with TRBJ2-7, with D possibly being TRBD1 (6 bases). Germline CDR1 and CDR2: SEHNR and FQNEAQ (reference sequence). This CDR3 comprises 13 residues. The V gene lost 2 bases and the J gene lost 4 bases, with 9 bases spanning the gap. DNA for the CDR3: TGTGCCAGCAGCTTACAACAGGGTTACGAGCAGTACTTC. This gives the protein CASSLQQGYEQYF. The full variable domain, in which reference TRBV7-9 and TRBJ2-7 provide the parts outside the CDR3, is DTGVSQNPRHKITKRGQNVTFRCDPISEHNRLYWYRQTLGQGPEFLTYFQNEAQLEKSRLLSDRFSAERPKGSFSTLEIQRTEQGDSAMYLCASSLQQGYEQYFGPGTRLTVT.

This clone turned up a few times. The chain combines TRBV29-1 with TRBJ1-1; D unresolved. V lost 6 bases and J 2 bases, leaving 7 bases between the germline ends. The germline V gene has CDR1 SQVTM and CDR2 ANQGSEA. The length of the CDR3 is 11 residues. CDR3 in amino acids: CSVLHNTEAFF. CDR3 DNA: TGCAGCGTCTTACACAACACTGAAGCTTTCTTT.

As concerns this clone: Other DNA sequences in the sample encode the same CDR3. The V call is TRBV29-1, the J call TRBJ2-7, with D possibly being TRBD2 (5 bases). Germline V gene sequence: CDR1 SQVTM, CDR2 ANQGSEA. V was pared by 7 bases and J by 1 base, with 14 bases between. The CDR3 contains 13 residues. The CDR3 DNA sequence: TGCAGCGGGGGTGGAGGACGGTCCTACGAGCAGTACTTC. It translates to CSGGGGRSYEQYF.

The chain joins TRBV7-2 to TRBJ1-2; TRBD1 matches 8 bases. The CDR3 contains 13 residues. The germline gives CDR1 SGHTA, CDR2 FQGNSA. The J segment lost 8 bases and the V segment lost 5 bases, leaving 7 bases of the junction unmatched. As DNA, the CDR3 is TGTGCCAGCAGCCCGGACAGGGAGGACGGCTACACCTTC. Protein sequence: CASSPDREDGYTF.